The next 31 T cell receptor beta chains were all read from a single sample in a study of cytomegalovirus exposure and HLA in healthy donors. This PCR relied on a set of 60 Vbeta primers and 13 Jbeta primers. Data came from immunoSEQ multiplex PCR; TCRdb stores just in-frame clones and leaves some out. The sample records roughly 160,000 clones, roughly 76% being singletons. Sequencing input: PBMCs. These receptors came from a woman aged 45-59 years in good health and CMV-seronegative.

This clone has just one count. The chain carries TRBV6-4 and TRBJ2-7, with 7 nucleotides matching TRBD1. The CDR3 covers 15 residues. Germline V gene sequence: CDR1 MRHNA, CDR2 SNTAGT. Trimming took 5 bases from V and 2 from J; bases not matched to a gene: 9. CDR3 DNA: TGTGCCAGCAGTCGCTTGAACAGGGGCACCTACGAGCAGTACTTC. Translation: CASSRLNRGTYEQYF.

The gene calls are TRBV11-2 and TRBJ2-1, with a weak D call TRBD2 (5 bases). V lost 5 bases and J 9 bases, leaving 20 bases between the germline ends. Germline values: CDR1 SGHAT, CDR2 FQNNGV. The CDR3 has 15 residues. The CDR3, as DNA: TGTGCCAGCAGCACTAGGACGGACCTTACAACTGAGCAGTTCTTC. Protein: CASSTRTDLTTEQFF.

The chain has TRBV18 and TRBJ2-7; 8 bases map to TRBD1. J lost 3 bases, V lost 0 bases, and 7 bases had no gene match. Germline V gene data show CDR1 as KGHSH and CDR2 as LQKENI. The CDR3 length is 16 residues. The CDR3 DNA reads TGTGCCAGCTCACCACCGGGTCGAACAGGGGGCTACGAGCAGTACTTC. Amino acids: CASSPPGRTGGYEQYF.

The V and J genes are TRBV5-1 and TRBJ1-1; TRBD1 agrees at 9 bases. Germline loops: CDR1 SGHRS, CDR2 YFSETQ. The length of the CDR3 is 15 residues. Unmatched junction bases numbered 3, after V lost 2 bases and J lost 1 base. CDR3 DNA: TGCGCCAGCAGCTTAATGACAGGGGGGAACACTGAAGCTTTCTTT. It specifies CASSLMTGGNTEAFF.

This clone was observed a handful of times. V usage is TRBV9 and J usage is TRBJ2-1; 8 positions match TRBD2. The germline V gene encodes CDR1 SGDLS and CDR2 YYNGEE. There are 16 residues in the CDR3. V was pared by 4 bases and J by 3 bases, with 9 bases of the junction left unmatched. DNA for the CDR3: TGTGCCAGCAGCCCCGGGAGGGAGAGCGTCTACAATGAGCAGTTCTTC. Translated: CASSPGRESVYNEQFF.

The chain is built from TRBV29-1 and TRBJ2-7; TRBD2 aligns across 7 bases. Trimming took 4 bases from V and 2 from J; bases not matched to a gene: 2. The germline CDR1 and CDR2 sequences are SQVTM and ANQGSEA. The CDR3 has 12 amino acids. DNA of the CDR3: TGCAGCGTTGGCGGGGGTGCCTACGAGCAGTACTTC. This codes for CSVGGGAYEQYF.

The chain carries TRBV27 and TRBJ1-4; 7 positions agree with TRBD1. Germline V gene lookup returns CDR1 MNHEY and CDR2 SMNVEV (reference sequence). The CDR3 runs to 15 residues. The J segment lost 7 bases and the V segment lost 6 bases, leaving 11 bases of the junction unmatched. The CDR3 DNA follows: TGTGCCAGCAGGAACTCCGGGACAGTCGTTGAAAAACTGTTTTTT. This encodes CASRNSGTVVEKLFF.

The chain links TRBV4-1 to TRBJ2-7; the match to TRBD1 covers 8 bases. The germline V gene encodes CDR1 MGHRA and CDR2 YSYEKL. The CDR3 consists of 15 residues. The V gene end was trimmed by 4 bases and the J gene end by 4 bases; junction bases not matched to a gene: 9. CDR3 nucleotides: TGCGCCAGCAGCCCCCGCGGACAGGGATTATACGAGCAGTACTTC. The encoded protein is CASSPRGQGLYEQYF.

This clone occurred a few times. The CDR3 region is CASSEFRGRDSPLHF. CDR3 coding DNA: TGTGCCAGCAGTGAATTCAGGGGGCGTGATTCACCCCTCCACTTT. The rearrangement uses TRBV6-1 and TRBJ1-6; TRBD1 aligns across 8 bases. The length of the CDR3 is 15 residues. Germline CDR1 and CDR2: MNHNS and SASEGT. After removal of 2 bases from V and 8 bases from J, the junction contained 5 bases not matched to a gene.

The rearrangement joins TRBV21-1 to TRBJ2-2; TRBD1, as called in the table, went unchecked against the DNA. TRBV21-1 is a pseudogene locus. This CDR3 has 18 amino acids. CDR3 sequence reads: CASSKGNRTGGPAGELFF. The CDR3 nucleotides are TGTGCCAGCAGCAAAGGAAACAGGACAGGGGGCCCGGCCGGGGAGCTGTTTTTT.

The rearrangement links TRBV5-6 to TRBJ1-2; no reliable D call. With 1 base removed from V and 7 bases from J, the gap between germline ends came to 11 bases. The germline V gene encodes CDR1 SGHDT and CDR2 YYEEEE. The CDR3 has 13 residues. CDR3 nucleotide sequence: TGTGCCAGCAGCTTGTACCCGGGATCTGGCTACACCTTC. It codes for CASSLYPGSGYTF.

Points on this clone: A junction boundary mismatches the germline segment, possibly from a read error. J is TRBJ1-2 and V is TRBV7-2; the D gene is possibly TRBD1 (6 bases). The CDR3 is made up of 13 amino acids. CDR1 and CDR2 (germline): SGHTA, FQGNSA. CDR3 DNA: TGTGCCAGCAGCTTCGGACAGTGGGAACCCCCCGCCTTC. Amino acid sequence: CASSFGQWEPPAF.

This clone was counted only a few times. The chain combines TRBV6-1 with TRBJ2-5; the D gene is possibly TRBD1 (5 bases). The germline V gene has CDR1 MNHNS and CDR2 SASEGT. The V end lost 7 bases, the J end lost 2 bases, and 14 bases lay between the germline ends. There are 14 residues in the CDR3. DNA of the CDR3: TGTGCCAGCATACAGGCAGGGATTCAAGAGACCCAGTACTTC. It specifies CASIQAGIQETQYF.

This clone was found once. The chain links TRBV2 to TRBJ2-1; 8 nucleotides match TRBD1. Unmatched junction bases numbered 4, after V lost 8 bases and J lost 4 bases. From germline, CDR1 is SNHLY and CDR2 FYNNEI. The CDR3 is made up of 13 amino acids. The DNA of the CDR3 is TGTGCCAGCGTGCGGACAGGGTACAATGAGCAGTTCTTC. This sequence encodes CASVRTGYNEQFF.

The V call is TRBV5-6, the J call TRBJ1-6; 10 bases are shared with TRBD1. Germline V lookup: CDR1 SGHDT, CDR2 YYEEEE. The CDR3 is 15 residues long. The trim removed 4 bases at V and 10 bases at J, leaving 8 bases unmatched. This CDR3 is CASSTGTGAASPLHF. CDR3 coding DNA: TGTGCCAGCAGCACGGGGACAGGGGCAGCATCACCCCTCCACTTT.

The rearrangement links TRBV7-6 to TRBJ1-1; D is possibly TRBD1 (5 bases). The CDR3 length is 13 residues. V was pared by 7 bases and J by 7 bases, with 16 bases between. Per the germline V gene, CDR1 is SGHVS and CDR2 is FNYEAQ. DNA of the CDR3: TGTGCCAGCACGACTTCGGGGGTTGGTGAAGCTTTCTTT. Encoded protein: CASTTSGVGEAFF. The whole variable domain, remainder taken from reference TRBV7-6 and TRBJ1-1, is GAGVSQSPRYKVTKRGQDVALRCDPISGHVSLYWYRQALGQGPEFLTYFNYEAQQDKSGLPNDRFSAERPEGSISTLTIQRTEQRDSAMYRCASTTSGVGEAFFGQGTRLTVV.

This chain uses TRBV7-9 with TRBJ1-2, with 7 bases lining up with TRBD1. Germline-derived CDR1 and CDR2 are SEHNR and FQNEAQ (reference sequence). The CDR3 loop spans 13 amino acids. After removal of 6 bases from V and 3 bases from J, the junction contained 4 bases not matched to a gene. The CDR3 region is CASRQGQDYGYTF. The CDR3 bases are TGTGCCAGCAGACAAGGACAGGACTATGGCTACACCTTC.

This sequence joins TRBV7-9 and TRBJ1-4; the match to TRBD1 covers 8 bases. The CDR3 is 14 residues long. V lost 5 bases and J lost 5; bases outside the gene matches: 4. Per germline, CDR1 SEHNR and CDR2 FQNEAQ (reference sequence). In DNA form, the CDR3 reads TGTGCCAGCAGCGTTGACAGGGGAAATGAAAAACTGTTTTTT. This gives the protein CASSVDRGNEKLFF.

V gene TRBV30 combines with J gene TRBJ1-5; perhaps TRBD1 as D (6 bases). CDR3 length: 13 residues. Trimming stripped 4 bases from V and 5 bases from J, with 12 bases between. Per germline, CDR1 GTSNPN and CDR2 SVGIG (reference sequence). The CDR3 coding sequence is TGTGCCTGGACAGGCGGGGGGCATCAGCCCCAGCATTTT. This translates into CAWTGGGHQPQHF.

The genes are TRBV30 and TRBJ1-5, with TRBD1 matching over 11 bases. Looked up from germline, CDR1 is GTSNPN and CDR2 is SVGIG (reference sequence). The CDR3 covers 14 residues. Trimming removed 5 bases from V and 4 bases from J; junction bases left unmatched: 4. The CDR3, as DNA: TGTGCCTGGGGACAGGGGGCGAGGAATCAGCCCCAGCATTTT. As protein: CAWGQGARNQPQHF.

This clone was counted only a few times. The chain combines TRBV7-2 with TRBJ1-4; no reliable D call. The germline V and J ends were trimmed by 3 bases and 5 bases, with 13 bases remaining between them. This CDR3 is built from 15 residues. The germline V gene encodes CDR1 SGHTA and CDR2 FQGNSA. The CDR3 coding sequence is TGTGCCAGCAGCTTGTCCTCCAGTCCCAATGAAAAACTGTTTTTT. Translation: CASSLSSSPNEKLFF.

The chain has TRBV7-8 and TRBJ1-5, with TRBD1 identical over 10 bases. The CDR3 has 15 amino acids. Trimming at V came to 3 bases and at J to 6 bases, leaving 5 bases not matched to a gene. Germline CDR1 SGHVS, CDR2 FQNEAQ. CDR3 in DNA: TGTGCCAGCAGCTTTCGACAGGGGGCCGGTCAGCCCCAGCATTTT. This encodes CASSFRQGAGQPQHF.

This chain's CDR3 is CAISAKTSSVRSTDTQYF. Here the CDR3 DNA reads TGTGCCATCAGTGCTAAAACCTCTAGCGTTCGAAGCACAGATACGCAGTATTTT. This sequence joins TRBV10-3 and TRBJ2-3; maybe TRBD2 (6 bases). The V and J ends lost 4 bases and 0 bases respectively, with 20 bases between them. This CDR3 comprises 18 residues. In germline, CDR1 is ENHRY, CDR2 SYGVKD.

This rearrangement joins TRBV19 to TRBJ1-4; 8 positions match TRBD1. The CDR3 covers 15 residues. CDR1 is LNHDA, CDR2 SQIVND, per germline (reference sequence). The V gene end was trimmed by 5 bases and the J gene end by 0 bases; junction bases not matched to a gene: 2. CDR3 DNA: TGTGCCAGTAGTCAACAGGGGGCAACTAATGAAAAACTGTTTTTT. Protein: CASSQQGATNEKLFF.

The chain recombines TRBV13 with TRBJ2-3; 7 bases match TRBD1. The ends lost 5 bases at V and 0 bases at J; junction bases unmatched: 5. The CDR3 runs to 15 residues. In germline, CDR1 is PRHDT, CDR2 FYEKMQ (reference sequence). CDR3 sequence: CASSPGTASTDTQYF. CDR3 in DNA: TGTGCCAGCAGCCCTGGGACAGCTAGCACAGATACGCAGTATTTT.

Comment on this clone: Additional DNA sequences in this sample encode the identical CDR3. The V call is TRBV5-1, the J call TRBJ1-1, with 9 bases matching TRBD1. Germline CDR1 reads SGHRS; CDR2 reads YFSETQ. Trimming at V came to 2 bases and at J to 5 bases, leaving 4 bases not matched to a gene. The CDR3 sequence is 14 residues long. CDR3 nucleotide sequence: TGCGCCAGCAGCTTTGCGGACAGGGGAACTGAAGCTTTCTTT. Translating gives CASSFADRGTEAFF.

This clone was seen a handful of times. The V call is TRBV13, the J call TRBJ1-1; D is possibly TRBD1 (5 bases). Germline V gives CDR1 PRHDT, CDR2 FYEKMQ (reference sequence). This CDR3 spans 16 amino acids. V was trimmed by 4 bases and J by 6 bases, leaving 21 bases between them. The CDR3 protein is CASSSGRLGGMAEAFF. The CDR3 nucleotides are TGTGCCAGCAGCTCAGGCCGGTTGGGGGGGATGGCTGAAGCTTTCTTT.

This clone showed up just once. This chain connects TRBV5-1 to TRBJ2-5, with D perhaps matching TRBD2 (5 bases). V lost 0 bases to trimming and J lost 11 bases, with 11 bases between them. Germline CDR1 SGHRS, CDR2 YFSETQ. This CDR3 spans 12 amino acids. The CDR3 nucleotides read TGCGCCAGCAGCTTGGACCGCTGGGAGCAGTACTTC. Protein: CASSLDRWEQYF.

Only one count was recorded for this clone. At one end, the junction sequence differs from germline, possibly due to a read error. The gene calls are TRBV7-9 and TRBJ1-5, with a tentative D call TRBD1 (5 bases). Germline V gene lookup returns CDR1 SEHNR and CDR2 FQNEAQ (reference sequence). The CDR3 is made up of 14 amino acids. CDR3 nucleotide sequence: TGTTCCAGCAGCTCCCAGTGGGGGGATCAGCCCCAGCATTTT. This encodes CSSSSQWGDQPQHF.

The chain combines TRBV7-9 with TRBJ1-1; TRBD1 aligns across 7 bases. CDR3 size: 13 residues. Unmatched junction bases numbered 2, after V lost 3 bases and J lost 4 bases. Germline CDR1 SEHNR, CDR2 FQNEAQ (reference sequence). This CDR3 reads CASSFAGGTEAFF. The CDR3 DNA reads as TGTGCCAGCAGCTTTGCAGGGGGCACTGAAGCTTTCTTT. The full variable domain, its missing parts supplied by reference TRBV7-9 and TRBJ1-1, is DTGVSQNPRHKITKRGQNVTFRCDPISEHNRLYWYRQTLGQGPEFLTYFQNEAQLEKSRLLSDRFSAERPKGSFSTLEIQRTEQGDSAMYLCASSFAGGTEAFFGQGTRLTVV.

The chain carries TRBV30 and TRBJ2-5; D unresolved. V was trimmed by 0 bases and J by 4 bases, leaving 15 bases between them. The CDR3 sequence is 15 residues long. Looked up from germline, CDR1 is GTSNPN and CDR2 is SVGIG (reference sequence). The CDR3 loop reads CAWSVPRPTGETQYF. CDR3 nucleotides: TGTGCCTGGAGTGTACCGAGGCCCACGGGAGAGACCCAGTACTTC.